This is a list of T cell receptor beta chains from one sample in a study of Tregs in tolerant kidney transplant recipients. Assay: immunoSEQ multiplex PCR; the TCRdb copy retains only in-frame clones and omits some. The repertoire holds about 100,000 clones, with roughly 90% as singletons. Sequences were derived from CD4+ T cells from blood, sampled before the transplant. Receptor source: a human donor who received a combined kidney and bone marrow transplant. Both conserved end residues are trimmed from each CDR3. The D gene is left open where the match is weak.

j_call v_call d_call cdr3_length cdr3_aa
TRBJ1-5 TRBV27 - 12 ASSLSWGDQPQH
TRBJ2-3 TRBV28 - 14 ASSPEGRDEGDTQY
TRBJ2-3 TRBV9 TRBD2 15 ASSVALAGEGTDTQY
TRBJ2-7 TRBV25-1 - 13 ASSAAGKIAYEQY
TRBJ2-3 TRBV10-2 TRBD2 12 ASSISGSPDTQY
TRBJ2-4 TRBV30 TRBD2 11 ASFGGGKNIQY
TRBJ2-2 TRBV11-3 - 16 ASSLAGVGVRDTGELF
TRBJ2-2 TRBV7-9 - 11 ASSPPSAGELF
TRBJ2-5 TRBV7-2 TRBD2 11 ASSAGTRETQY
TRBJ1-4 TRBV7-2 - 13 ASSSEGMSNEKLF
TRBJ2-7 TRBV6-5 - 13 ASSARRVGSYEQY
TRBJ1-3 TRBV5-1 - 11 ASSPGSGNTIY
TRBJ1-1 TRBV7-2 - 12 ASSLTHRYTEAF
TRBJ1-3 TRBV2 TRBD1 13 ASRETGAGGNTIY
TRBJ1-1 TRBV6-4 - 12 ASSDSIGGAEAF
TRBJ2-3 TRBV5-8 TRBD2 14 ASAPGLAGGTDTQY
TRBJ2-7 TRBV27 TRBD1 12 ASSRGTESGEQY
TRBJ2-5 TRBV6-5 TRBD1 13 ASSYGTGGSETQY
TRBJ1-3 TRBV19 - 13 ASTYQGFSGNTIY
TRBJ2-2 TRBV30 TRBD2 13 AWRKAGANTGELF
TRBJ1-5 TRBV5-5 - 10 ASSSAGGPQH
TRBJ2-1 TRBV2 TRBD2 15 ATSRRMSSGSYNEQF
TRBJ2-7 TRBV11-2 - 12 ASSLMVPDYEQY
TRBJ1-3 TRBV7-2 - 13 ASSLGGRAGNTIY
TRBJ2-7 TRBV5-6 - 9 ASSWGVEQY
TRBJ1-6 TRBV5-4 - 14 ASSLGRGGYNSPLH
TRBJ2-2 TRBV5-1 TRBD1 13 ASSLGQGDTGELF
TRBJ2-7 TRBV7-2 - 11 ASSLGTTYEQY
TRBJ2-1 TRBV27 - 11 ASKRASYNEQF
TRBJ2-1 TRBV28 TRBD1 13 ASSRGDRDDYEQF
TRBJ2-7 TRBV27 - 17 ASSLYGFGGGPSLGEQY
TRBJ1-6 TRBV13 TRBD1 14 ASSLRGQGYNSPLH
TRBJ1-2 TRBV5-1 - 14 ASSPDTGTGNYGYT